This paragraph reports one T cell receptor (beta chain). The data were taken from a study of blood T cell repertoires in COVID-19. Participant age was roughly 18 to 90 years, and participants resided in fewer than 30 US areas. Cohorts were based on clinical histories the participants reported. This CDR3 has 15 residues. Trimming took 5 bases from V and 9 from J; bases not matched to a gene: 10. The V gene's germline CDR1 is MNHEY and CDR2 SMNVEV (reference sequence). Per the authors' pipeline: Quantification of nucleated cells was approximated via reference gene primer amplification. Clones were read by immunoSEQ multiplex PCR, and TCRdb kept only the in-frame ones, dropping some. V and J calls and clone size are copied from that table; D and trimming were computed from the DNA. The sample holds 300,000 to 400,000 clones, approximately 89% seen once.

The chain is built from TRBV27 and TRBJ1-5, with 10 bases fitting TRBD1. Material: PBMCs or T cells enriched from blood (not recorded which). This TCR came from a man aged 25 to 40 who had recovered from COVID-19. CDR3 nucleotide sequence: TGTGCCAGCAGTGCCAAGGGACAGGGGTACGGGCCCCAGCATTTT. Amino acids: CASSAKGQGYGPQHF.